This T cell receptor (beta chain) is drawn from a study of T cells in Graves' hyperthyroidism and ophthalmopathy (dated by TCRdb to the late 2010s). At the level of the whole study: Peripheral blood was collected at initial diagnosis, before any treatment. The paper describes TCR Vbeta CDR3 sequencing of some 130 peripheral blood samples, made up of roughly 40 ophthalmopathy patients, some 76 hyperthyroidism patients and 17 progressor patients. A discovery cohort of about a hundred patients, 43 with Graves' ophthalmopathy and 55 to 65 with stable Graves' hyperthyroidism, was used to find distinguishing TCR V-J signatures. Thyroid tissue and blood T-cell repertoires from about six Graves' hyperthyroidism patients were also compared in the study. The approximately 100 discovery patients were divided at random into training and test sets in a 7:3 ratio. An independent validation cohort of fewer than 20 hyperthyroidism patients and approximately 16 patients who later progressed to ophthalmopathy tested prospective prediction of ophthalmopathy. Once sampling was done, hyperthyroidism patients were given methimazole at a starting dose of 30 mg daily, whereas ophthalmopathy patients were given high-dose intravenous methylprednisolone. Study-wide conclusions, independent of this receptor: In validation, the model predicted progression to ophthalmopathy a median of 6.5 months before onset, with 65% to 71% sensitivity and roughly 72% specificity. In cross-validation, a model built on a 13 V-J signature told ophthalmopathy apart from stable hyperthyroidism with approximately 90% sensitivity and around 84% specificity, and in testing the same model reached 80%/75%. Most expanded thyroid clonotypes (frequency above 0.001) were also found in blood, which suggests that blood repertoires may mirror thyroid immune responses. Sample size was not statistically predetermined, and investigators were not blinded to group allocation.

Ten or more counts support this clonotype. It lacks a known antigen. Qualities for individual bases were not recorded, and no much larger clone is one base off. From the cysteine through the phenylalanine, the CDR3 covers 16 amino acids. Only the CDR3 DNA is retained, 48 bases long and in frame from the first base. Relative to germline, V is missing 3 bases and J is missing 3 bases, with 7 bases of the junction outside any gene match. CDR1 and CDR2 were assigned from the germline V gene (reference sequence) as LGHDT and YNNKEL. The TCR beta CDR3 regions were amplified from the RNA transcripts. A first-round RT-PCR of the TCR CDR3 used the HTBI primer set with the Qiagen OneStep RT-PCR kit. A second multiplex PCR round built the libraries, followed by size selection and purification. Sequencing of the libraries was done on an Illumina HiSeq2000 using paired-end 100 bp reads. The study's own analysis went as follows. Raw data were processed with SOAPnuke, discarding reads with adapters, uncalled bases, mean Phred below 15, or no exact constant-primer or identifier match. COPE v1.2.5 was used to merge high-quality paired reads, and clonotypes were defined as unique nucleotide sequences. MiTCR v1.1 was used to align clonotypes to the IMGT TRBV, TRBD and TRBJ reference segments. Analysis was restricted to V-J combinations with a frequency above 0.0001, which covered just over 98% of repertoires. A TCS score was defined as the ratio of F50 (clonal expansion) to E x V (chaos), with BLOSUM62-based TCRdist applied between CDR3 peptides within each V-J. Welch's t-statistics and random forest reduced fewer than 600 V-J features to 10 to 15, which were used in a naive Bayes classifier (R e1071). TCRdb reprocessed the public reads (quality trimming at Q25 with fastp, clone calling with MiXCR) and kept in-frame beta chains. Entries that share a CDR3 protein sequence are merged under the most common genes and DNA. TCRdb, not the authors, supplied the V and J calls. This sample holds 730,000 or so distinct CDR3 sequences; roughly a sixth were observed only once. The ten largest clones add up to 16% of the sample.

Hyperthyroidism patients were newly diagnosed, with disease duration under 2 months, and aged 18 to 65 years. Patients with uncontrolled infections, other autoimmune diseases, pregnancy or lactation were excluded. Diagnoses were established on the basis of clinical symptoms, serum thyroxine and TRAb, thyroid ultrasound, and orbital computed tomography. Blood from progressor patients was drawn when they were first diagnosed with hyperthyroidism, before any ophthalmopathy symptoms appeared. Ficoll-Paque density gradient centrifugation was used to isolate PBMCs from approximately 10 ml of fresh peripheral blood. Progressor patients were first diagnosed with Graves' hyperthyroidism and then developed ophthalmopathy during follow-up. Total RNA was extracted with Trizol reagent, and quality was checked on an Agilent 2100 Bioanalyzer.

The chain is made from TRBV3-1 and TRBJ2-3, with 9 junctional bases fitting TRBD2. Source material: blood. The TCR originated in a woman between 45 and 65 years old with Graves' hyperthyroidism that later progressed to Graves' ophthalmopathy. The nucleotides are TGTGCCAGCAGCCATGCGGGACTAGCAGAGACAGATACGCAGTATTTT. Protein translation: CASSHAGLAETDTQYF.